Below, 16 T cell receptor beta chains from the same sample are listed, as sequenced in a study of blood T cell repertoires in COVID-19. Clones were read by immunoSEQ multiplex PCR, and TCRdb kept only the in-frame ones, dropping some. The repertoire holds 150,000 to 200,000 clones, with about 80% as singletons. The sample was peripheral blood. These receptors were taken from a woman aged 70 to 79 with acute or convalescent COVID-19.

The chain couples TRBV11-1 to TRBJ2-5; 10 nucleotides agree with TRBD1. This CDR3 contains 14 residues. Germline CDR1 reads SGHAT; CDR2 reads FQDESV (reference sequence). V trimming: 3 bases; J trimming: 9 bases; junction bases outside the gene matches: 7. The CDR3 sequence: CASSFGQGVQAQYF. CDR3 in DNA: TGTGCCAGCAGCTTCGGACAGGGGGTTCAGGCCCAGTACTTC. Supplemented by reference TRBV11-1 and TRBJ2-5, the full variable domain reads EAEVAQSPRYKITEKSQAVAFWCDPISGHATLYWYRQILGQGPELLVQFQDESVVDDSQLPKDRFSAERLKGVDSTLKIQPAELGDSAMYLCASSFGQGVQAQYFGPGTRLLVL.

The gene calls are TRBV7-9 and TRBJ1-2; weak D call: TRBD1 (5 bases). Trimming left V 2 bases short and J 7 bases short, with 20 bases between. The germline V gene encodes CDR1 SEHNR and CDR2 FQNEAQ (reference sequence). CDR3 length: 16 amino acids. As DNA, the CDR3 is TGTGCCAGCAGCTTATTGAGAGAAAGCGGGACGCGTGGCTACACCTTC. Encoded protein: CASSLLRESGTRGYTF.

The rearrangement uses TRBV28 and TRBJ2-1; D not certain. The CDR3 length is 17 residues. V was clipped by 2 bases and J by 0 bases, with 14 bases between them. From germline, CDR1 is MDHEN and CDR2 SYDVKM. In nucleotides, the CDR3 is TGTGCCAGCAGTTTAACCCACTATAGGAGCTCCTACAATGAGCAGTTCTTC. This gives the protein CASSLTHYRSSYNEQFF.

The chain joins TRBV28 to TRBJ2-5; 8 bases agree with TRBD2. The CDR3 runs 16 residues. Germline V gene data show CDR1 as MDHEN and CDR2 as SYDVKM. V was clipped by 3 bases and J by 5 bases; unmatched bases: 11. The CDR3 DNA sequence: TGTGCCAGCAGTTTTCTCGTCCGGGAGGGCCGGGAGACCCAGTACTTC. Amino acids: CASSFLVREGRETQYF.

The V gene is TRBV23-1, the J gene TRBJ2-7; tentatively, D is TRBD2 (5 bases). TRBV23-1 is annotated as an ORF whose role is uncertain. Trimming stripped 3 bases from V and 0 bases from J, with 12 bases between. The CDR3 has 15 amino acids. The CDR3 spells CASSHLRVHSYEQYF. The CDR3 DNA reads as TGCGCCAGCAGTCATTTGAGGGTCCACTCCTACGAGCAGTACTTC.

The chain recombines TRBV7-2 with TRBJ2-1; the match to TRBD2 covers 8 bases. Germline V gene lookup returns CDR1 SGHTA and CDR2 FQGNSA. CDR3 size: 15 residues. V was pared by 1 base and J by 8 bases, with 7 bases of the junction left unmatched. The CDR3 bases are TGTGCCAGCAGCTTAGGGGTCGGACTAGCCTATGAGCAGTTCTTC. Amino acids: CASSLGVGLAYEQFF.

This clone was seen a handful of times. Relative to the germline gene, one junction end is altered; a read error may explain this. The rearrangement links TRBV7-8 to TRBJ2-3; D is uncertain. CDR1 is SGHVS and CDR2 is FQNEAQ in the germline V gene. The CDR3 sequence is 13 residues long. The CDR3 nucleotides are TGTGCCAGCACCTTAGTTTCCGCAGATACGCAGTATTTT. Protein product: CASTLVSADTQYF.

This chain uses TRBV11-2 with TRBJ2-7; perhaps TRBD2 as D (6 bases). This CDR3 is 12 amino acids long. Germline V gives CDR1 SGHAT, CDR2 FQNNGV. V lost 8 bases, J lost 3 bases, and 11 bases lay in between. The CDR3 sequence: CASSQDYYEQYF. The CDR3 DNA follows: TGTGCCAGCTCCCAGGACTACTACGAGCAGTACTTC.

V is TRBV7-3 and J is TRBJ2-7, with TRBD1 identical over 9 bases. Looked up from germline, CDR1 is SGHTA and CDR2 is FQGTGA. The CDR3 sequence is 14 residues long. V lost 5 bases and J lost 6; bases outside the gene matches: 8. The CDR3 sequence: CASSPGTGSREQYF. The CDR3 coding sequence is TGTGCCAGCAGCCCTGGGACAGGGTCCCGCGAGCAGTACTTC.

In DNA, the CDR3 is TGTGCCAGCAGGGGACGGGACAGGGCCTACAATGAGCAGTTCTTC. Translated: CASRGRDRAYNEQFF. The chain combines TRBV6-5 with TRBJ2-1; 9 bases agree with TRBD1. The CDR3 consists of 15 residues. V trimming: 6 bases; J trimming: 2 bases; junction bases outside the gene matches: 5. From germline, CDR1 is MNHEY and CDR2 SVGAGI.

The CDR3 bases are TGTGCCAGCAGCTTACGAGAGAATCAGCCCCAGCATTTT. It codes for CASSLRENQPQHF. The V gene is TRBV7-6, the J gene TRBJ1-5; D is ambiguous. The CDR3 sequence is 13 residues long. Germline V gene sequence: CDR1 SGHVS, CDR2 FNYEAQ. V lost 2 bases and J lost 4, with 6 bases in between.

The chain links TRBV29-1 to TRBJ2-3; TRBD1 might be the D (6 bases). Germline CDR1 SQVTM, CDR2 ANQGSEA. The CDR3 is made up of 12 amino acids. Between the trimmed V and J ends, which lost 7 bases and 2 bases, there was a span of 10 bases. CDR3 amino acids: CSARTDTDTQYF. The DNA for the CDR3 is TGCAGCGCCCGGACAGACACAGATACGCAGTATTTT.

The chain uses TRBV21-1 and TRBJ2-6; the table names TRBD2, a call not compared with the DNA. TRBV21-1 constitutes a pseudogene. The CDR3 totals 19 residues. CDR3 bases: TGTGCCAGCAGCAAAGGTCCTAGCAGCCCCAGCTCTGGGGCCAACGTCCTGACTTTC. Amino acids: CASSKGPSSPSSGANVLTF.

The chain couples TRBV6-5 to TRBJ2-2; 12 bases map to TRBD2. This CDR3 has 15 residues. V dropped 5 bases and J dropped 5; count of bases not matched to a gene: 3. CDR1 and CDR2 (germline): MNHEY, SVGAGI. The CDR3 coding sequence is TGTGCCAGCAGTCGTCTAGCGGGAGGGACCGGGGAGCTGTTTTTT. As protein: CASSRLAGGTGELFF.

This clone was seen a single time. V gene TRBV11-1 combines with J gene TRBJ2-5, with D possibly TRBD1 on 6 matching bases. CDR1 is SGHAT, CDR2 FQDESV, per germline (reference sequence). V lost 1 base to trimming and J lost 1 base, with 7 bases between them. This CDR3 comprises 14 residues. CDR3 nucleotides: TGTGCCAGCAGCTTAGGGACAGCCCAAGAGACCCAGTACTTC. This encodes CASSLGTAQETQYF.

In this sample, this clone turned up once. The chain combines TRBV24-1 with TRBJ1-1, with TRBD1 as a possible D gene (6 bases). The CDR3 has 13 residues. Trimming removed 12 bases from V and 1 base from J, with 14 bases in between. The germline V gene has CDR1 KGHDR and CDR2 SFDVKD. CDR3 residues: CAVCRGANTEAFF. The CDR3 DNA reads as TGTGCCGTTTGCAGGGGAGCGAACACTGAAGCTTTCTTT.